This T cell receptor beta chain was recovered during a study of T cell repertoires in cytomegalovirus infection (dated by TCRdb to between 2018 and 2021). Study-level background: Donor HLA type was relevant to the analysis, as public TCR beta signatures indicated carriage of CMV infection together with the matching HLA type. Points the paper makes about the study in general: Cumulative frequency of public TCR beta family members discriminated carriers of CMV infection plus the relevant HLA type in this cohort and an independent 352-donor cohort. In the ex vivo response, HLA-C-restricted CMV-specific TCR beta clonotypes were dominant, and in two of eight donors the single most frequent clonotype came from this HLA-C-restricted group.

This clonotype was seen many times. Its antigen specificity is not known. Within one base of it there is no much larger clone, and no base qualities were kept. These reads were obtained on an Illumina HiSeq 1500. TCRdb redid the processing of the public reads, applying fastp at Q25 and MiXCR, and retained in-frame beta chains. Rows are combined by CDR3 protein, so each entry shows the most common genes and DNA. Here the sample has 200,000 to 300,000 distinct CDR3 sequences; roughly 15% occur a single time. The top ten clones comprise 8.8% of the sample. The CDR3 runs 16 amino acids, cysteine and phenylalanine included. The entry retains the CDR3 DNA only, 48 bases that are in frame from base 1. Germline trimming: 6 bases from V, 5 bases from J; junction bases outside gene matches: 8.

The chain employs TRBV12-3 or TRBV12-4 and TRBJ2-5, with TRBD2 matching 14 junction bases. The receptor was derived from a human donor in good health (CMV status not recorded). Some clones in this sample may be carry-over from other donors' samples. The material sequenced was PBMCs. The DNA sequence is given as TGTGCCAGCAGCCTAGGACTAGCGGGAGGCCACGAGACCCAGTACTTC. This gives the protein CASSLGLAGGHETQYF.